This entry lists 27 T cell receptor beta chains sequenced from one sample in a study of OX40 agonist ivuxolimab in advanced cancers. Profiled with immunoSEQ multiplex PCR; TCRdb holds only in-frame clones, not every one. The top ten hold 0.45% to 0.65% of the sample, which has 65,000 to 95,000 clones, more than 80% seen once. The starting material was CD4+ or CD8+ T cells sorted from blood, obtained in a trial of the OX40 agonist ivuxolimab. The receptors stem from an adult with an advanced solid tumor such as melanoma, head and neck, liver or kidney cancer.

The genes are TRBV7-2 and TRBJ2-7; D perhaps matches TRBD1 (5 bases). V was cut by 6 bases and J by 1 base, with 10 bases left in between. CDR1 and CDR2 (germline): SGHTA, FQGNSA. The CDR3 sequence is 13 residues long. The CDR3 region is CASRPDNSYEQYF. In DNA, the CDR3 is TGTGCCAGCAGGCCGGACAATTCCTACGAGCAGTACTTC.

The rearrangement links TRBV5-1 to TRBJ2-6; D not certain. With 0 bases removed from V and 4 bases from J, the gap between germline ends came to 8 bases. The CDR3 has 15 amino acids. Germline V gene sequence: CDR1 SGHRS, CDR2 YFSETQ. CDR3 sequence: CASSLVESGANVLTF. CDR3 coding DNA: TGCGCCAGCAGCTTGGTTGAGTCCGGGGCCAACGTCCTGACTTTC.

The V call is TRBV4-2, the J call TRBJ2-4, with D unresolved. The ends were cut back, 0 bases at V and 1 base at J, with 13 bases in the middle. From germline, CDR1 is LGHNA and CDR2 YNFKEQ. The CDR3 covers 17 residues. CDR3 protein: CASSQDYNSPAKNIQYF. The CDR3 nucleotides are TGTGCCAGCAGCCAAGATTATAACAGTCCGGCCAAAAACATTCAGTACTTC.

V is TRBV19 and J is TRBJ2-4; D uncertain. Germline V gene lookup returns CDR1 LNHDA and CDR2 SQIVND (reference sequence). The CDR3 is 14 residues long. Between the trimmed V and J ends, which lost 7 bases and 0 bases, there was a span of 10 bases. As DNA, the CDR3 is TGTGCCAGTACTGGCGAGTTAGCCAAAAACATTCAGTACTTC. Protein product: CASTGELAKNIQYF.

The chain joins TRBV7-2 to TRBJ1-6; 9 bases are shared with TRBD1. Germline V gene data show CDR1 as SGHTA and CDR2 as FQGNSA. This CDR3 is built from 16 residues. Germline trimming cut 7 bases from V and 3 bases from J; bases unmatched to any gene: 7. For the CDR3, the DNA is TGTGCCAGCACAATGACAGGGGGACTCTATAATTCACCCCTCCACTTT. It encodes CASTMTGGLYNSPLHF.

The V and J genes are TRBV19 and TRBJ1-6, with a weak D call TRBD1 (6 bases). Trimming stripped 6 bases from V and 7 bases from J, with 13 bases between. CDR1 is LNHDA, CDR2 SQIVND, per germline (reference sequence). The CDR3 length is 14 residues. CDR3 bases: TGTGCCAGTAGACACGGGGGCGGAAATTCACCCCTCCACTTT. Amino acids: CASRHGGGNSPLHF. The variable domain in full, with the rest retrieved from reference TRBV19 and TRBJ1-6, is DGGITQSPKYLFRKEGQNVTLSCEQNLNHDAMYWYRQDPGQGLRLIYYSQIVNDFQKGDIAEGYSVSREKKESFPLTVTSAQKNPTAFYLCASRHGGGNSPLHFGNGTRLTVT.

The chain recombines TRBV7-3 with TRBJ2-7; 10 nucleotides line up with TRBD2. The CDR3 contains 20 residues. From germline, CDR1 is SGHTA and CDR2 FQGTGA. The V segment lost 3 bases and the J segment 3 bases; nucleotides outside the gene matches: 20. This CDR3 reads CASSLVVAGLANSGIYEQYF. The DNA for the CDR3 is TGTGCCAGCAGCTTGGTGGTTGCGGGACTAGCGAATTCGGGGATCTACGAGCAGTACTTC.

The chain joins TRBV28 to TRBJ1-5; no definite D call. Trimming stripped 6 bases from V and 7 bases from J, with 7 bases between. Germline V gene data show CDR1 as MDHEN and CDR2 as SYDVKM. This CDR3 spans 11 amino acids. The CDR3 here is CASSRRQPQHF. Here the CDR3 DNA reads TGTGCCAGCAGCCGTCGCCAGCCCCAGCATTTT.

This chain connects TRBV5-1 to TRBJ1-6; no reliable D call. The germline V gene encodes CDR1 SGHRS and CDR2 YFSETQ. This CDR3 comprises 13 residues. With 0 bases removed from V and 7 bases from J, the gap between germline ends came to 5 bases. The CDR3 loop is CASSLGENSPLHF. As DNA, the CDR3 is TGCGCCAGCAGCTTGGGCGAAAATTCACCCCTCCACTTT.

CDR3 loop: CAMQTGSGQPQHF. CDR3 coding DNA: TGTGCCATGCAGACAGGGTCGGGTCAGCCCCAGCATTTT. The chain carries TRBV28 and TRBJ1-5; 7 bases align to TRBD1. The J segment lost 6 bases and the V segment lost 10 bases, leaving 9 bases of the junction unmatched. Germline assignment: CDR1 MDHEN and CDR2 SYDVKM. CDR3 length: 13 residues.

The chain employs TRBV5-4 and TRBJ2-2, with D unclear. Deletions cut 0 bases from V and 6 bases from J, with 6 bases between. The CDR3 is 13 residues long. Germline CDR1 and CDR2: SGHNT and YYREEE (reference sequence). CDR3 nucleotides: TGTGCCAGCAGCTTGGACCGCGCCGGGGAGCTGTTTTTT. This translates into CASSLDRAGELFF.

The J gene is TRBJ2-7, the V gene TRBV28; 11 nucleotides match TRBD2. Per germline, CDR1 MDHEN and CDR2 SYDVKM. The J segment lost 3 bases and the V segment lost 5 bases, leaving 12 bases of the junction unmatched. The CDR3 covers 17 residues. The CDR3 nucleotides are TGTGCCAGCAGTACTACCACTAGCGGGAGAGGGTTCTACGAGCAGTACTTC. This gives the protein CASSTTTSGRGFYEQYF.

This chain connects TRBV6-1 to TRBJ1-2; possible D gene TRBD1, 6 bases. The CDR3 sequence is 12 residues long. The ends were cut back, 6 bases at V and 4 bases at J, with 9 bases in the middle. Germline V lookup: CDR1 MNHNS, CDR2 SASEGT. Written as DNA, the CDR3 is TGTGCCAGCAGCGAGGGGGGCTATGGCTACACCTTC. This translates into CASSEGGYGYTF.

The J gene is TRBJ2-1, the V gene TRBV11-1; TRBD1 aligns across 9 bases. This CDR3 has 15 amino acids. Germline loops: CDR1 SGHAT, CDR2 FQDESV (reference sequence). V was clipped by 1 base and J by 4 bases; unmatched bases: 2. The CDR3 nucleotides are TGTGCCAGCAGCTTAGGGACAGGGGCGTACAATGAGCAGTTCTTC. Protein: CASSLGTGAYNEQFF.

The chain couples TRBV6-5 to TRBJ1-1; the D gene is possibly TRBD1 (5 bases). The V end was cut by 6 bases, the J end by 4 bases, with 18 bases between. Germline CDR1 and CDR2: MNHEY and SVGAGI. This CDR3 is 15 amino acids long. In nucleotides, the CDR3 is TGTGCCAGCAGCCGGGGGGGGTATTTCGGCACTGAAGCTTTCTTT. Protein product: CASSRGGYFGTEAFF.

The genes are TRBV5-1 and TRBJ2-3; D ambiguous. Germline values: CDR1 SGHRS, CDR2 YFSETQ. V dropped 3 bases and J dropped 2 bases, with 10 bases sitting between them. CDR3 length: 14 amino acids. CDR3 sequence: CASSWSRYTDTQYF. CDR3 in DNA: TGCGCCAGCAGCTGGTCCAGATACACAGATACGCAGTATTTT.

The chain couples TRBV7-9 to TRBJ1-1, with a tentative D call TRBD1 (5 bases). Trimming took off 4 bases at V and 8 bases at J, with 11 bases between the two ends. The CDR3 runs 12 residues. The germline CDR1 and CDR2 sequences are SEHNR and FQNEAQ (reference sequence). The CDR3 loop reads CASSSGGWEAFF. The CDR3, as DNA: TGTGCCAGCAGCTCCGGGGGGTGGGAAGCTTTCTTT. Looking up the rest from reference TRBV7-9 and TRBJ1-1 gives the full variable domain: DTGVSQNPRHKITKRGQNVTFRCDPISEHNRLYWYRQTLGQGPEFLTYFQNEAQLEKSRLLSDRFSAERPKGSFSTLEIQRTEQGDSAMYLCASSSGGWEAFFGQGTRLTVV.

The chain employs TRBV9 and TRBJ2-3; the D gene could be TRBD1 or TRBD2 (5 bases each). The CDR3 consists of 14 residues. The germline V and J ends were trimmed by 0 bases and 5 bases, with 10 bases remaining between them. The germline V gene has CDR1 SGDLS and CDR2 YYNGEE. DNA for the CDR3: TGTGCCAGCAGCGTAGGGGGGTTTCTAGATACGCAGTATTTT. This codes for CASSVGGFLDTQYF.

The genes are TRBV19 and TRBJ1-1; D gene uncertain. Per germline, CDR1 LNHDA and CDR2 SQIVND (reference sequence). This CDR3 is 13 amino acids long. The ends were cut back, 4 bases at V and 1 base at J, with 7 bases in the middle. The DNA of the CDR3 is TGTGCCAGTAGTACTAGGAGGAACACTGAAGCTTTCTTT. Its protein is CASSTRRNTEAFF.

This clone was recorded only once. This rearrangement joins TRBV4-3 to TRBJ2-7; possibly TRBD1 for D (6 bases). The ends were cut back, 3 bases at V and 0 bases at J, with 18 bases in the middle. CDR1 is LGHNA and CDR2 is YSLEER in the germline V gene. CDR3 length: 17 residues. This chain's CDR3 is CASSHQIGDTYSYEQYF. For the CDR3, the DNA is TGCGCCAGCAGCCACCAAATTGGGGACACCTACTCCTACGAGCAGTACTTC.

The chain combines TRBV6-1 with TRBJ2-3; D gene ambiguous. Trimming left V 8 bases short and J 0 bases short, with 12 bases between. Germline V gives CDR1 MNHNS, CDR2 SASEGT. There are 14 residues in the CDR3. The CDR3 nucleotides are TGTGCCAGCGTCCGGGCGGCAAGCACAGATACGCAGTATTTT. This encodes CASVRAASTDTQYF.

The chain uses TRBV11-3 and TRBJ2-7; 8 bases line up with TRBD2. V dropped 5 bases and J dropped 7; count of bases not matched to a gene: 10. The CDR3 is 14 amino acids. Germline V gene lookup returns CDR1 SGHNT and CDR2 YENEEA. CDR3 coding DNA: TGTGCCAGCAGCCACGGACTAGCCGTCGGGGAGCAGTACTTC. Its translation: CASSHGLAVGEQYF.

The chain couples TRBV13 to TRBJ2-1; a possible D gene is TRBD2 (6 bases). From germline, CDR1 is PRHDT and CDR2 FYEKMQ (reference sequence). V was clipped by 5 bases and J by 6 bases, with 14 bases between them. This CDR3 is built from 14 residues. The CDR3 protein is CASSPTGVSNEQFF. CDR3 in DNA: TGTGCCAGCAGCCCCACGGGAGTATCCAATGAGCAGTTCTTC.

CDR3 protein: CASSRIDRRVYEQYF. The CDR3 bases are TGCGCCAGCAGCCGGATCGACAGGCGTGTGTACGAGCAGTACTTC. The rearrangement links TRBV4-3 to TRBJ2-7; the D gene is possibly TRBD1 (6 bases). Germline CDR1 LGHNA, CDR2 YSLEER. The CDR3 covers 15 residues. The V and J ends lost 4 bases and 4 bases respectively, with 17 bases between them.

The rearrangement uses TRBV4-3 and TRBJ2-5, with D unresolved. Germline CDR1 is LGHNA and CDR2 is YSLEER. There are 16 residues in the CDR3. The V and J ends lost 0 bases and 4 bases respectively, with 15 bases between them. The CDR3 protein is CASSQEISARRETQYF. For the CDR3, the DNA is TGCGCCAGCAGCCAAGAAATATCGGCCAGGAGAGAGACCCAGTACTTC.

This chain connects TRBV28 to TRBJ2-3, with 16 bases that match TRBD2. This CDR3 region has 17 residues. Germline loops: CDR1 MDHEN, CDR2 SYDVKM. Losses at the gene ends were 6 bases for V and 4 bases for J; bases not matched to a gene: 7. The CDR3 reads CASSPAGLAGGPDTQYF. The CDR3 DNA follows: TGTGCCAGCAGCCCGGCGGGACTAGCGGGGGGGCCAGATACGCAGTATTTT.

This chain uses TRBV27 with TRBJ1-1, with a tentative D call TRBD1 (5 bases). V lost 5 bases to trimming and J lost 5 bases, with 15 bases between them. The CDR3 extends over 14 amino acids. Germline-derived CDR1 and CDR2 are MNHEY and SMNVEV (reference sequence). The CDR3 sequence is CASSPGRGMTEAFF. Written as DNA, the CDR3 is TGTGCCAGCAGTCCGGGCCGGGGCATGACTGAAGCTTTCTTT.